The 24 T cell receptor beta chains below all came from one sample that was sequenced in a study of T cell responses to AZD1222 COVID-19 vaccine. TCRdb keeps only in-frame clones here, not all; method: immunoSEQ multiplex PCR. Of 150,000 to 200,000 clones in the sample, around 93% were seen once. The sample in question was peripheral blood, obtained on day 0 of AZD1222 vaccination. The receptors originated from an adult in good health.

Concerning this clone: This same CDR3 is encoded by further DNA sequences in the sample. The chain employs TRBV28 and TRBJ1-5; unclear D gene. The CDR3 consists of 11 residues. Germline CDR1 is MDHEN and CDR2 is SYDVKM. The germline V and J ends were trimmed by 2 bases and 4 bases, with 0 bases remaining between them. The CDR3 DNA sequence: TGTGCCAGCAGTTTAAATCAGCCCCAGCATTTT. It translates to CASSLNQPQHF.

Only one count was recorded for this clone. V is TRBV7-6 and J is TRBJ2-7; 14 positions agree with TRBD2. The germline V gene has CDR1 SGHVS and CDR2 FNYEAQ. Trimming cost V 5 bases and J 6 bases; bases outside gene matches: 6. This CDR3 has 15 amino acids. CDR3 region: CASSPAGTSGSEQYF. Here the CDR3 DNA reads TGTGCCAGCAGCCCAGCCGGGACTAGCGGGAGCGAGCAGTACTTC. The full variable domain, its missing parts supplied by reference TRBV7-6 and TRBJ2-7, is GAGVSQSPRYKVTKRGQDVALRCDPISGHVSLYWYRQALGQGPEFLTYFNYEAQQDKSGLPNDRFSAERPEGSISTLTIQRTEQRDSAMYRCASSPAGTSGSEQYFGPGTRLTVT.

This CDR3 is CASSPLGGTVSYNEQFF. The CDR3 DNA follows: TGTGCCAGCTCACCACTAGGGGGGACCGTCTCCTACAATGAGCAGTTCTTC. The J gene is TRBJ2-1, the V gene TRBV18; the D gene could be TRBD1 or TRBD2 (6 bases each). Germline CDR1 reads KGHSH; CDR2 reads LQKENI. This CDR3 spans 17 amino acids. V dropped 1 base and J dropped 0 bases, with 13 bases sitting between them.

This clone was picked up one time. V gene TRBV5-1 combines with J gene TRBJ1-5; 9 bases line up with TRBD1. The CDR3 is 16 amino acids. From germline, CDR1 is SGHRS and CDR2 YFSETQ. The trim removed 4 bases at V and 2 bases at J, leaving 7 bases unmatched. The CDR3 coding sequence is TGCGCCAGCAGCCTGGGACAGGGTAGGGGCAATCAGCCCCAGCATTTT. As protein: CASSLGQGRGNQPQHF.

The rearrangement links TRBV5-1 to TRBJ2-7; D remains ambiguous. V was clipped by 4 bases and J by 0 bases, with 11 bases between them. CDR1 is SGHRS and CDR2 is YFSETQ in the germline V gene. This CDR3 has 14 residues. CDR3 residues: CASSHRANSYEQYF. The CDR3 coding sequence is TGCGCCAGCAGCCACCGGGCCAACTCCTACGAGCAGTACTTC. The full variable domain, rest sourced from reference TRBV5-1 and TRBJ2-7, is KAGVTQTPRYLIKTRGQQVTLSCSPISGHRSVSWYQQTPGQGLQFLFEYFSETQRNKGNFPGRFSGRQFSNSRSEMNVSTLELGDSALYLCASSHRANSYEQYFGPGTRLTVT.

This chain joins TRBV7-8 and TRBJ1-1; 8 bases map to TRBD1. Germline CDR1 reads SGHVS; CDR2 reads FQNEAQ. With V trimmed by 5 bases and J by 11 bases, 13 bases remained unmatched. The CDR3 extends over 14 amino acids. CDR3 sequence: CASSRETGGWKAFF. The CDR3 region has the DNA TGTGCCAGCAGCCGGGAAACAGGGGGATGGAAGGCTTTCTTT.

In this sample, this clone turned up once. This sequence joins TRBV28 and TRBJ1-1; perhaps TRBD1 as D (6 bases). V shed 3 bases and J shed 4 bases, with 12 bases lying between them. The CDR3 sequence is 14 residues long. CDR1 and CDR2 from the germline V gene are MDHEN and SYDVKM. The CDR3: CASSLGGPSTEAFF. The CDR3 DNA is TGTGCCAGCAGTTTGGGGGGGCCAAGCACTGAAGCTTTCTTT.

This rearrangement joins TRBV7-9 to TRBJ1-2; 8 bases match TRBD1. The CDR3 runs 14 residues. The germline CDR1 and CDR2 sequences are SEHNR and FQNEAQ (reference sequence). Trimming at V came to 3 bases and at J to 6 bases, leaving 6 bases not matched to a gene. The CDR3 is CASSFTGGIHGYTF. CDR3 bases: TGTGCCAGCAGCTTTACAGGGGGTATACATGGCTACACCTTC.

This clone was detected only once. The gene calls are TRBV28 and TRBJ2-7; 7 bases are a match to TRBD1. This CDR3 is built from 18 residues. CDR1 and CDR2 from the germline V gene are MDHEN and SYDVKM. The J segment lost 4 bases and the V segment lost 6 bases, leaving 21 bases of the junction unmatched. The CDR3 loop reads CASSPGRLKRQGGYEQYF. DNA for the CDR3: TGTGCCAGCAGCCCTGGCCGGTTAAAAAGACAGGGTGGGTACGAGCAGTACTTC.

The chain combines TRBV4-1 with TRBJ2-2, with D maybe TRBD2 (6 bases). The germline gives CDR1 MGHRA, CDR2 YSYEKL. This CDR3 is built from 15 residues. Trimming shortened V by 2 bases and J by 1 base, and 8 bases separated the two germline ends. The CDR3 spells CASSQRSGNTGELFF. CDR3 nucleotides: TGCGCCAGCAGCCAACGTAGCGGGAACACCGGGGAGCTGTTTTTT.

The chain employs TRBV11-2 and TRBJ1-2, with 7 bases identical to TRBD1. CDR3 length: 13 residues. Trimming cost V 5 bases and J 2 bases; bases outside gene matches: 2. Germline-derived CDR1 and CDR2 are SGHAT and FQNNGV. The CDR3 DNA follows: TGTGCCAGCAGCCTGGGACAGAACTATGGCTACACCTTC. This encodes CASSLGQNYGYTF.

The chain carries TRBV5-1 and TRBJ2-7; D is perhaps TRBD1 or TRBD2 (5 bases each). CDR3 length equals 13 residues. V dropped 4 bases and J dropped 6 bases, with 14 bases sitting between them. Germline CDR1 is SGHRS and CDR2 is YFSETQ. The CDR3 sequence: CASSPGGLSEQYF. CDR3 coding DNA: TGCGCCAGCAGCCCTGGGGGATTAAGCGAGCAGTACTTC.

The chain carries TRBV5-1 and TRBJ2-7, with D unclear. Germline V gives CDR1 SGHRS, CDR2 YFSETQ. Trimming pared 4 bases from V and 2 bases from J, leaving 13 bases between. The CDR3 is made up of 14 amino acids. The CDR3, as DNA: TGCGCCAGCAGCCCCCGATCCGAGACCTACGAGCAGTACTTC. It specifies CASSPRSETYEQYF.

The V call is TRBV24-1, the J call TRBJ1-5; 10 bases agree with TRBD1. CDR3 length: 15 amino acids. Trimming took 6 bases from V and 5 from J; bases not matched to a gene: 6. From germline, CDR1 is KGHDR and CDR2 SFDVKD. CDR3 coding DNA: TGTGCCACCAGTTCGACAGGGGGCGAGCATCAGCCCCAGCATTTT. Its translation is CATSSTGGEHQPQHF.

The chain recombines TRBV12-3 or TRBV12-4 with TRBJ1-2; 7 nucleotides align to TRBD1. This CDR3 has 13 residues. J gave up 7 bases and V 1 base, and 3 bases lay outside the gene matches. Here the CDR3 reads CASSLGQGVGYTF. As DNA, the CDR3 is TGTGCCAGCAGTTTAGGTCAGGGGGTTGGCTACACCTTC.

The DNA for the CDR3 is TGTGCCAGCAGCTCTAGAGCTGGGGCGGCGCGGGATCAGCCCCAGCATTTT. It encodes CASSSRAGAARDQPQHF. The gene calls are TRBV7-8 and TRBJ1-5, with a tentative D call TRBD1 (5 bases). V lost 4 bases, J lost 5 bases, and 21 bases lay in between. The CDR3 is made up of 17 amino acids. Germline V gives CDR1 SGHVS, CDR2 FQNEAQ.

V gene TRBV28 combines with J gene TRBJ2-4, with 9 bases fitting TRBD1. The CDR3 is 14 residues long. Germline V gene lookup returns CDR1 MDHEN and CDR2 SYDVKM. V shed 8 bases and J 2 bases; nucleotides not matched to a gene: 4. The CDR3 reads CASAGQGSKNIQYF. The CDR3 bases are TGTGCCAGCGCGGGACAGGGCTCCAAAAACATTCAGTACTTC.

The rearrangement links TRBV5-1 to TRBJ1-3; no clear D. Germline CDR1 and CDR2: SGHRS and YFSETQ. The CDR3 is made up of 18 amino acids. The germline V and J ends were trimmed by 0 bases and 3 bases, with 19 bases remaining between them. Here the CDR3 reads CASSLVGRQKLFGNTIYF. In DNA form, the CDR3 reads TGCGCCAGCAGCTTGGTGGGGAGGCAGAAGCTCTTTGGAAACACCATATATTTT.

The V call is TRBV5-5, the J call TRBJ2-3; D gene uncertain. Trimming removed 0 bases from V and 4 bases from J, with 15 bases in between. The CDR3 has 16 residues. Germline V gives CDR1 SGHKS, CDR2 YYEKEE (reference sequence). The CDR3 loop reads CASSLESPRLADTQYF. CDR3 bases: TGTGCCAGCAGCTTGGAGTCGCCGAGACTGGCAGATACGCAGTATTTT. The full variable domain, completed using reference TRBV5-5 and TRBJ2-3, is DAGVTQSPTHLIKTRGQQVTLRCSPISGHKSVSWYQQVLGQGPQFIFQYYEKEERGRGNFPDRFSARQFPNYSSELNVNALLLGDSALYLCASSLESPRLADTQYFGPGTRLTVL.

This sequence joins TRBV19 and TRBJ1-4, with 7 bases that match TRBD1. J was trimmed by 7 bases and V by 3 bases; bases with no gene match: 5. The CDR3 totals 14 residues. CDR1 is LNHDA, CDR2 SQIVND, per germline (reference sequence). The DNA of the CDR3 is TGTGCCAGTAGTATCGGATCAGGGGGTGAAAAACTGTTTTTT. Its protein is CASSIGSGGEKLFF.

The V and J genes are TRBV7-3 and TRBJ2-4; 10 bases are a match to TRBD2. The CDR3 runs 15 residues. Germline-derived CDR1 and CDR2 are SGHTA and FQGTGA. J gave up 7 bases and V 4 bases, and 7 bases lay outside the gene matches. The CDR3 is CASSSLAGGGNIQYF. As DNA, the CDR3 is TGTGCCAGCAGCTCCTTAGCGGGAGGTGGGAACATTCAGTACTTC.

The gene calls are TRBV11-3 and TRBJ1-4; D perhaps matches TRBD1 (5 bases). Germline assignment: CDR1 SGHNT and CDR2 YENEEA. The CDR3 extends over 15 amino acids. V was trimmed by 6 bases and J by 0 bases, leaving 11 bases between them. CDR3 in amino acids: CASRGGVTTNEKLFF. The CDR3 DNA is TGTGCCAGCAGGGGAGGGGTTACAACTAATGAAAAACTGTTTTTT.

The rearrangement links TRBV28 to TRBJ1-1, with no clear D. Trimming cost V 3 bases and J 2 bases, with 7 bases left between them. The CDR3 runs to 13 residues. The germline V gene has CDR1 MDHEN and CDR2 SYDVKM. The CDR3 DNA reads TGTGCCAGCAGTTTGTCGATTAACACTGAAGCTTTCTTT. This encodes CASSLSINTEAFF. The full variable domain, in which reference TRBV28 and TRBJ1-1 provide the parts outside the CDR3, is DVKVTQSSRYLVKRTGEKVFLECVQDMDHENMFWYRQDPGLGLRLIYFSYDVKMKEKGDIPEGYSVSREKKERFSLILESASTNQTSMYLCASSLSINTEAFFGQGTRLTVV.

The chain is built from TRBV9 and TRBJ2-1, with 10 bases matching TRBD2. Germline V gene lookup returns CDR1 SGDLS and CDR2 YYNGEE. There are 22 residues in the CDR3. Unmatched junction bases numbered 23, after V lost 5 bases and J lost 0 bases. CDR3 in DNA: TGTGCCAGCAGTGACAGGAGACAGCGGGAGGGTTCCTCTCTCAGCTCCTACAATGAGCAGTTCTTC. Protein: CASSDRRQREGSSLSSYNEQFF. The full variable domain, in which reference TRBV9 and TRBJ2-1 provide the parts outside the CDR3, is DSGVTQTPKHLITATGQRVTLRCSPRSGDLSVYWYQQSLDQGLQFLIQYYNGEERAKGNILERFSAQQFPDLHSELNLSSLELGDSALYFCASSDRRQREGSSLSSYNEQFFGPGTRLTVL.